This T cell receptor (beta chain) was retrieved from a study of response to subunit inactivated influenza vaccine. TCRdb reprocessed the RT-PCR reads via MiXCR and lists one record per CDR3 protein. The sample carries fewer than 250,000 distinct CDR3 sequences, about 15% recorded once. This CDR3 region has 13 residues. CDR1 and CDR2 (germline): SGHVS, FQNEAQ. Trimming cost V 2 bases and J 5 bases, with 10 bases left between them. The study, taken as a whole, reports: With each seasonal influenza vaccination, the authors suggested, few new T cells are recruited.

To note about this clonotype: Its antigen is unidentified.

The TCR originated in a middle-aged man who received an inactivated influenza vaccine. The sequencing here drew on CD8+ T cells sorted from PBMCs, taken 5 days after vaccination. The chain combines TRBV7-8 with TRBJ2-7; D remains ambiguous. The DNA for the CDR3 is TGTGCCAGCAGCTTATTCTCCTGGAACGAGCAGTACTTC. It is translated as CASSLFSWNEQYF.